This TCR beta chain was profiled in a study of T-cell reconstitution after alpha-beta-depleted transplantation in children. Study results and limitations: Reports say that about two months after transplant, the alpha-beta T cells came out of several hundred graft clones that had expanded. Some patients' high day-60 TCRbeta diversity was traced to surviving recipient T cells and thymic progenitors. T-cell counts and diversity at one year following transplant were attributed mainly to newly produced T cells.

This clonotype was recorded a few times. Its antigen is still unknown. Preparation of the TCRbeta library involved a method that used unique molecular identifiers. TCRdb fed the PCR reads into MiXCR, producing one record per CDR3 protein. The table lists about 980,000 distinct CDR3 sequences, about 29% of them singletons. The length of the CDR3 is 12 residues. CDR1 is SGHRS and CDR2 is YFSETQ in the germline V gene. V lost 9 bases and J 5 bases, leaving 11 bases between the germline ends. The genes are TRBV5-1 and TRBJ2-2, with D perhaps TRBD1 or TRBD2 (7 bases each). Sequenced here: PBMCs, mostly from graft donor cells, sampled 360 days after TCRalphabeta/CD19-depleted stem cell transplant. This receptor was taken from a boy in the first two years of life who had a stem cell transplant for SCID, so the T cells may come from the graft donor. The CDR3 bases are TGCGCCACCCAGGGGGGGACCGGGGAGCTGTTTTTT. Its protein is CATQGGTGELFF.